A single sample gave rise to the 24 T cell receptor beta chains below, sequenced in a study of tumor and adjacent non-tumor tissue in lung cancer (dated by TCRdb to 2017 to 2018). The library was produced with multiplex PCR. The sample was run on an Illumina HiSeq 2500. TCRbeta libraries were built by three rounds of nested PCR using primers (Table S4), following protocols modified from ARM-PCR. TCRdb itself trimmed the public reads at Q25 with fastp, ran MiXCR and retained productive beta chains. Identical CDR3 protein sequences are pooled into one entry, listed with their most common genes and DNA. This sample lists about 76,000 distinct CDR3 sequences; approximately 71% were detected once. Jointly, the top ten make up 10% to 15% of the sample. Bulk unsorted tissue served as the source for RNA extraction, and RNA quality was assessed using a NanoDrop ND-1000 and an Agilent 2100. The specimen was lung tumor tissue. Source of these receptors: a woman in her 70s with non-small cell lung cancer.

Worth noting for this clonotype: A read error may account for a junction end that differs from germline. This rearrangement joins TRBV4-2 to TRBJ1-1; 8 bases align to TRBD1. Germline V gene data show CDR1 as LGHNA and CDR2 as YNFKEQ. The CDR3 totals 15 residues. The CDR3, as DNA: TGTGCCAGCAGCCCAGGACAGGGCATGAACACTGAAACTTTCTTC. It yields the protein CASSPGQGMNTETFF.

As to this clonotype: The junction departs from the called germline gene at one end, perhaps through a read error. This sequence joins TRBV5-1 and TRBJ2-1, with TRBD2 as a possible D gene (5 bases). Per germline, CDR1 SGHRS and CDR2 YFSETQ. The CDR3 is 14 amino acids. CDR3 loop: CAGSLASLYNEQFF. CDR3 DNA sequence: TGCGCCGGCAGCTTAGCGTCGCTTTACAATGAGCAGTTCTTC.

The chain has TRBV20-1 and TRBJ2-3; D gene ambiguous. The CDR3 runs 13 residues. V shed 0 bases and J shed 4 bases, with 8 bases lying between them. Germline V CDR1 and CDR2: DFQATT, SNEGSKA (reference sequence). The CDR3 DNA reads TGCAGTGCTAGAGATTCCCAGGCAGATACGCAGTATTTT. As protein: CSARDSQADTQYF.

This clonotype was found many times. This chain's CDR3 is CSVVPLTGPTEAFF. DNA of the CDR3: TGCAGCGTTGTTCCCCTGACAGGCCCCACTGAAGCTTTCTTT. This chain uses TRBV29-1 with TRBJ1-1; TRBD1 is a possible D gene (6 bases). Germline CDR1 and CDR2: SQVTM and ANQGSEA. CDR3 length: 14 residues. The V gene lost 4 bases and the J gene lost 4 bases, with 16 bases spanning the gap.

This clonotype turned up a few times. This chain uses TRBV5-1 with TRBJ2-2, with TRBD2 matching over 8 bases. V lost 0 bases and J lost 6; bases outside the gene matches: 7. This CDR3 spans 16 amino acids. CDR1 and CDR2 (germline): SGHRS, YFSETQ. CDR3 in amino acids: CASSLVSGGPPGELFF. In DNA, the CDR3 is TGCGCCAGCAGCTTGGTATCGGGAGGGCCTCCCGGGGAGCTGTTTTTT.

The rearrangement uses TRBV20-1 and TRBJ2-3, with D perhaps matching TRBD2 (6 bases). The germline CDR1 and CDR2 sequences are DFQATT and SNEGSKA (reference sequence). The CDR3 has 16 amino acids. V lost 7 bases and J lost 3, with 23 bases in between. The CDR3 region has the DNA TGCAGTGTTCTAGTGGGAGAGGGAGGCGGTACAGATACGCAGTATTTT. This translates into CSVLVGEGGGTDTQYF.

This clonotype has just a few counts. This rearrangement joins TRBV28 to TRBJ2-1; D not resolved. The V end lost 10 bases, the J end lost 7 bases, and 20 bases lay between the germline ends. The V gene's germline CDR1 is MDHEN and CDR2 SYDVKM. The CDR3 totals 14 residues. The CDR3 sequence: CATSRLDLTNEQFF. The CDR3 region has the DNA TGTGCCACCTCCCGGCTAGACCTCACGAATGAGCAGTTCTTC.

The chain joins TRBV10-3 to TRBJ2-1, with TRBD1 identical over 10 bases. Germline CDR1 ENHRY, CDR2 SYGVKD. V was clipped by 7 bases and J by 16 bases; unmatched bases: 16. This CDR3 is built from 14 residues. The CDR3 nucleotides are TGTGCCATCAAAGGGGACAGGGGAACCAATGAGTATTTCTTC. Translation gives CAIKGDRGTNEYFF.

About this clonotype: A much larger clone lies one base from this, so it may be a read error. CDR3 region: CACVSELDLETQYF. CDR3 nucleotide sequence: TGTGCCTGCGTTAGTGAGCTAGACCTAGAGACCCAGTACTTC. The genes are TRBV28 and TRBJ2-5, with D hard to call. Germline values: CDR1 MDHEN, CDR2 SYDVKM. Trimming left V 11 bases short and J 4 bases short, with 20 bases between. The CDR3 length is 14 residues.

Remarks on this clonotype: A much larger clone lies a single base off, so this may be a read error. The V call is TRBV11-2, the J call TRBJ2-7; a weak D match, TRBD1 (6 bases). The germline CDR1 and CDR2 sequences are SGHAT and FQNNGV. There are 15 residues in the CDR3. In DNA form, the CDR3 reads TGTACCAGCAGCTTAGGGGGAGCGGTTACCTACGAGCAGTACTTC. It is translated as CTSSLGGAVTYEQYF. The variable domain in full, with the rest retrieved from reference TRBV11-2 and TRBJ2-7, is EAGVAQSPRYKIIEKRQSVAFWCNPISGHATLYWYQQILGQGPKLLIQFQNNGVVDDSQLPKDRFSAERLKGVDSTLKIQPAKLEDSAVYLCTSSLGGAVTYEQYFGPGTRLTVT.

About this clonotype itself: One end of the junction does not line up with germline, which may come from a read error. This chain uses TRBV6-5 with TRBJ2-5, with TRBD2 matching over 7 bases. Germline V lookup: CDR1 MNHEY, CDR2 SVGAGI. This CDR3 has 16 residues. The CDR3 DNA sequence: TGTGCTAGCAGCCAGGGACTAACGGGAGGTATGGAGACCCAGTACTTC. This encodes CASSQGLTGGMETQYF.

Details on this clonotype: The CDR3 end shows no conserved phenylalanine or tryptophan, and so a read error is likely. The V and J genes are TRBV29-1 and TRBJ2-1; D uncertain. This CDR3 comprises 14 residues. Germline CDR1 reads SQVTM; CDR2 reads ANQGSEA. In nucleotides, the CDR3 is TGCAACGTCGACCCCGGTTTTACCTACAATGAGCAGTTCTCC. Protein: CNVDPGFTYNEQFS.

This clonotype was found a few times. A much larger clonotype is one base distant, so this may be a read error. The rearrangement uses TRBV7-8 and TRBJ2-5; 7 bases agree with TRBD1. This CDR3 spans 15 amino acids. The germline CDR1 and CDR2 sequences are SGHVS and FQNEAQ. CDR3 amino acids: CVSSYDGTAQETQYF. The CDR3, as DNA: TGTGTCAGCAGCTACGATGGGACAGCCCAAGAGACCCAGTACTTC.

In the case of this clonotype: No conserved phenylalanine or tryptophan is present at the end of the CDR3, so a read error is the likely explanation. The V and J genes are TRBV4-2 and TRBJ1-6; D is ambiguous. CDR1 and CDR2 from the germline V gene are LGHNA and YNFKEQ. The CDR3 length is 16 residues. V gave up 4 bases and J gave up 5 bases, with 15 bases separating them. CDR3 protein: CASSRNTRADNSPLHI. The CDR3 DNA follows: TGTGCCAGCAGCCGAAATACAAGGGCAGATAATTCACCCCTCCACATT.

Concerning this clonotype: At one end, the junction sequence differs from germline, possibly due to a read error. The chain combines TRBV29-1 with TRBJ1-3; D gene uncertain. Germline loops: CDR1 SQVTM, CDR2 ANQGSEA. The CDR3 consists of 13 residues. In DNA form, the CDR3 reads TGTAGCGTTAGTCTAAGCACTGGGAACACCATATATTTT. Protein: CSVSLSTGNTIYF.

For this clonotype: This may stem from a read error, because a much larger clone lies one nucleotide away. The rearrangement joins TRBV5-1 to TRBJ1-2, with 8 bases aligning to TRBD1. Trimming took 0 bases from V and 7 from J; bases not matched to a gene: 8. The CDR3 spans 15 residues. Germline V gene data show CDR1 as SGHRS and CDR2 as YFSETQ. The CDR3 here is CASSLEMVGTGGYTF. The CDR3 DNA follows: TGCGCCAGCAGCTTGGAAATGGTCGGGACAGGTGGCTACACCTTC.

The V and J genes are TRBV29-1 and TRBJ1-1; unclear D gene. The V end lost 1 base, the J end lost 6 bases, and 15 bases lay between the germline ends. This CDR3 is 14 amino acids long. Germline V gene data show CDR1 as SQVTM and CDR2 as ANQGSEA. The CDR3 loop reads CSVEVRWGTSEAFF. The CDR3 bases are TGCAGCGTTGAAGTTAGGTGGGGTACCTCTGAAGCTTTCTTT.

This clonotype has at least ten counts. CDR3 loop: CASSPRHRTGNTNQPQHF. CDR3 nucleotide sequence: TGTGCCAGCAGCCCTAGACACCGGACAGGCAACACCAATCAGCCCCAGCATTTT. This chain joins TRBV7-2 and TRBJ1-5, with 7 bases aligning to TRBD1. CDR3 length: 18 amino acids. The germline CDR1 and CDR2 sequences are SGHTA and FQGNSA. J was trimmed by 3 bases and V by 5 bases; bases with no gene match: 16.

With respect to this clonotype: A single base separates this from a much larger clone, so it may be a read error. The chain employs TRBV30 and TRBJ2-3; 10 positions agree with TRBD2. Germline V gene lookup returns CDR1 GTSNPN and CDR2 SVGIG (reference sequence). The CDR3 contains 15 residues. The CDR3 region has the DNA TGTGTCTGGAGTGCATGGGCGGTACTAGCGGGGACGCAGTATTTT. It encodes CVWSAWAVLAGTQYF.

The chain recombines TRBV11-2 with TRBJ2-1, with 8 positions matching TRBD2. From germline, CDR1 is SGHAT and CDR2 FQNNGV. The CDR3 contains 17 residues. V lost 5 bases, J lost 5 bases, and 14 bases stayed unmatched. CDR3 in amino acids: CASSPRAVTSENNEQFF. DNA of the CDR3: TGTGCCAGCAGCCCTAGAGCCGTGACTAGCGAGAACAATGAGCAGTTCTTC.

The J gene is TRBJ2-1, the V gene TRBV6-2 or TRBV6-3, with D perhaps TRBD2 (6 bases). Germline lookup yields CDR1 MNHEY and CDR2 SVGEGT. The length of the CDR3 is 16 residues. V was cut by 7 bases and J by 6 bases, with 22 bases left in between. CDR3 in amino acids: CASNSHGAEGFNEQFF. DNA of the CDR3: TGTGCCAGCAATTCACACGGAGCGGAGGGGTTCAATGAGCAGTTCTTC.

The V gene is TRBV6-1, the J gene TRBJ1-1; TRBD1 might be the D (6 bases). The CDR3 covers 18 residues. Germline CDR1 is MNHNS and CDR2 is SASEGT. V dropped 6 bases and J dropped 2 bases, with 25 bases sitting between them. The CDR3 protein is CASRILKLTGLGNTEAFF. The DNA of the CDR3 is TGTGCCAGCAGGATCTTAAAACTCACAGGGTTGGGAAACACTGAAGCTTTCTTT.

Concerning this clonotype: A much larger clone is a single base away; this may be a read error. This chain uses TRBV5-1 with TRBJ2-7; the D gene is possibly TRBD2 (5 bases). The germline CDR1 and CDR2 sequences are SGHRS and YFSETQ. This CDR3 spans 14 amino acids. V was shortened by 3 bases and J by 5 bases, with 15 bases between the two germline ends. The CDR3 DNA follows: TGCGCCAGCAGCTCTCTCGAGAGGGATGACGAGCAGTACTTC. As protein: CASSSLERDDEQYF. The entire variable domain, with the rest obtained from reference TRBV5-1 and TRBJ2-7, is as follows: KAGVTQTPRYLIKTRGQQVTLSCSPISGHRSVSWYQQTPGQGLQFLFEYFSETQRNKGNFPGRFSGRQFSNSRSEMNVSTLELGDSALYLCASSSLERDDEQYFGPGTRLTVT.

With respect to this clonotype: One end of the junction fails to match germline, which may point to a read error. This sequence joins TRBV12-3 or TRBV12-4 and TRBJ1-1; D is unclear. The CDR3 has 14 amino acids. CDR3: CGSTLTGVDTEAFF. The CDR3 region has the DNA TGTGGCAGCACCTTGACGGGCGTGGACACTGAAGCTTTCTTT.